This T cell receptor beta chain derives from a study of cytomegalovirus exposure and HLA in healthy donors (dated by TCRdb to 2016 to 2017). Regarding the research as a whole: An earlier analysis of more than 550 of the donors reported 276 Gb of sequence data and approximately 120 million unique TCR beta sequences obtained from 180 million or so T cells. Approximately 300 gigabases of sequencing data and roughly 90 million unique TCR sequences were included in an early release covering roughly 600 HLA-typed donors. Among the approximately 430 genotyped donors, about 85% belonged to the genetic ancestry cluster associated with self-reported Caucasian donors. The study was designed to test whether signatures of past pathogen exposure could be identified by cataloging public T cell receptors. The study used immunosequencing to profile the T cell repertoires of more than 650 subjects and linked those repertoires to cytomegalovirus serostatus. A separate validation cohort of about 110 different subjects was used in addition to the approximately 610-subject first cohort. To predict cytomegalovirus infection status, the study brought together high-throughput TCR immunosequencing, statistical association of individual TCRs with disease status, and machine learning. A later analysis re-examined previously published TCR beta repertoires from more than 650 donors and added high-resolution HLA genotyping to investigate patterns of TCR occurrence. Rather than using new phenotypic data, the later analysis identified candidate immune exposures from TCR beta sequences and from how often those sequences occurred across donors. An earlier analysis of around 640 of the donors used high-throughput TCR beta sequencing to judge whether each TCR beta V gene segment behaved as functional or pseudogenic. Donor age, sex, ethnicity and CMV serostatus were compiled together with the repertoire data. Genome-wide SNP genotypes for about 65% of the 666 donors were used in a later genetic analysis, which treated that subset as a discovery cohort. Every discovery cohort repertoire had been produced on one sequencing platform. HLA typing covered class I and class II loci at four-digit resolution. The number of typed donors differed by locus: about 629-630 for A, B, C, DRB1 and DQB1; 522 for DQA1; approximately 600 for DPA1; and about 450 for DPB1. Several DR-DQ haplotypes were treated as single units for association and clustering because of strong linkage in the cohort. On average, about 240,000 unique TCR beta nucleotide sequences were sequenced per donor among a few hundred genotyped donors of the cohort, with about 19% of those sequences being non-productive. What the research found in general, with its limitations: Sequencing depth was assumed to be roughly uniform across donors in the presence/absence analyses, though that assumption may not hold. Because the 87-base-pair reads could not distinguish some IMGT-functional V segments, including TRBV6-2 and TRBV6-3, those segments were excluded. In an earlier analysis of some 500 of the donors, most TCR beta V segments appeared in productive rearrangements about 87% or about 30% of the time, broadly matching IMGT annotations. In the study, some 180 TCR beta chains were listed as associated with cytomegalovirus. According to a later analysis, parvovirus B19, influenza, CMV and Epstein-Barr virus appeared linked to several top co-occurrence clusters. Compared with equally common non-associated chains, HLA-associated TCR beta chains in a later analysis were more clonally expanded and had lower generation probabilities. A cluster of highly shared sequence variants was judged likely to be a technical artifact of the sequencing pipeline. An association between a missense DCLRE1C variant and V-gene and J-gene trimming of TCR beta chains was found in a later genetic analysis and replicated in an independent cohort. In vitro tests confirmed that three of the cytomegalovirus-associated TCR beta chains recognize cytomegalovirus antigens. According to a later analysis, TCR association rates differed among HLA loci, with DRB1 alleles showing the most associated TCRs and HLA-C alleles showing the fewest. Most TCR sequences were seen in very few donors, while some public TCRs were found in many individuals. HLA typing was unavailable for some donors at each locus, so association tests used only the typed subset. According to a later genetic analysis, donors in an Asian-associated ancestry cluster had fewer N-insertions in productive TCRs than the roughly 660-donor mean. In both the original and validation cohorts, the classifier was reported to diagnose cytomegalovirus status with high specificity and sensitivity. Because counts were too low, some 17 rarely observed V segments, including chromosome 9 orphons, were excluded from the earlier analysis of 587 of the donors. CMV serostatus was the only immune exposure information available for the cohort. It was suggested by the authors that the approach could potentially be generalized to other disease states and immunological phenotypes. In a later analysis, around 15,000 TCR beta sequences were associated with specific HLA alleles at a false discovery rate of 0.05. Correlated functional status among segregating V segments might be attributable to linkage disequilibrium, but an unknown experimental factor could not be ruled out. Most CMV-associated TCR beta chains appeared to be HLA-restricted in a later analysis, and the HLA associations seemed to be driven largely by CMV exposure. Only TCR beta chains were sequenced in this cohort, and the absence of alpha or paired-chain data limited detectable features. When HLA alleles, especially DR and DQ, strongly co-occurred, TCR associations were difficult to assign to individual alleles. A further reported finding was that TCR beta sequences accurately predicted the HLA-A and HLA-B alleles for most subjects in the first cohort.

In total, 500 to 700 healthy bone marrow donors made up the cohort. At the time of sampling, all cohort members were nominally healthy, though unrecorded immune exposures were likely present. The donor was CMV seronegative and belonged to the group of around 350 seronegative cohort members. A peripheral blood sample was collected from each donor, and TCR beta sequencing was performed on peripheral blood mononuclear cells. Genomic DNA extraction from the blood cell samples was performed with the Qiagen DNeasy Blood Extraction Kit. The library was built by means of the immunoSEQ multiplex PCR assay. For the multiplex PCR, a mixture combining 60 forward primers for TCR Vbeta segments and 13 reverse primers for TCR Jbeta segments was used. Amplification of the CDR3 region of rearranged TCR beta genes was performed with a multiplex PCR assay on genomic DNA. On the Illumina HiSeq System, the amplified TCR beta libraries were sequenced as 87-base-pair reads. In the paper's pipeline: In a later analysis, tens of millions of unique TCR beta chains were counted across the roughly 610 repertoires, and roughly 11 million of these chains were shared by at least two donors. A nearest-neighbor algorithm error-corrected the raw reads and collapsed the reads into unique sequences, merging closely related sequences to remove PCR and sequencing errors. Alignment of CDR3 sequences to IMGT reference sequences was used to assign V, D and J gene segments. Each retained sequence needed at least a six-nucleotide match to both a V gene segment and a J gene segment. Rearrangements were called productive when the CDR3 lacked stop codons and stayed in frame with V and J; all others were non-productive. Following IMGT convention, CDR3 was defined as the stretch from the second conserved V-encoded cysteine up to the conserved J-encoded phenylalanine. Sequences without an unambiguous match to a single V gene segment were excluded from the earlier analysis of 450 to 650 of the donors. In an earlier analysis of 587 of the donors, V segments were called functional above 56.7% productive rearrangements and were called segregating when the between-donor standard deviation exceeded 5%. A statistical classification framework was built for diagnosing cytomegalovirus status from the catalog of TCR beta chain sequences. In a later analysis, TCR nucleotide sequences were compared against IMGT/GENE-DB human TR gene sequences so that V and J genes could be assigned. The TCRdist pipeline was used in a later analysis to assign CDR3 sequences and most-parsimonious VDJ recombination scenarios. In a later analysis, each TCR beta chain was defined by its CDR3 amino acid sequence together with its V-gene family, and reads lacking a unique V-gene family were excluded. In a later analysis, fewer than 600 highly shared, low-generation-probability nucleotide sequences were removed to address suspected cross-contamination and a sequencing artifact. A later analysis calculated a clonal expansion index for each public chain from normalized within-repertoire ranks of inferred template counts. In a later analysis, generation probabilities were computed with a VDJ recombination model fitted to out-of-frame rearrangements, and the resulting probabilities were checked against IGoR. In a later analysis, hypergeometric tests were used to score TCR-TCR, TCR-HLA and TCR-CMV co-occurrence, with a repertoire-size bias correction applied to TCR pairs. In a later analysis, false discovery rates were estimated by permuting HLA or CMV assignments 20 times. In a later analysis, co-occurring TCRs were grouped using DBSCAN, with TCRdist sequence similarity added in when clustering inside HLA-allele-positive subsets. For co-occurrence clustering, repertoires with fewer than 30,000 or more than 120,000 public chains were excluded, along with roughly 5 repertoires with anomalous nucleotide sharing. Entries here come from immuneACCESS through TCRdb and include only in-frame sequences with V and J called. Some clones fail to appear in such tables; in the studies checked, an unresolved V gene covers under half of the shortfall, and the cause of the remainder is unknown. The D gene and trimming were derived from the DNA, and the V and J assignments and clone size from that table. In this sample the table shows about 160,000 clones, around nine tenths of which occur a single time. 0.85% of the sample rests with the top ten.

As encoded in the germline V gene, CDR1 is SQVTM while CDR2 is ANQGSEA. The germline V end is reduced by 7 bases and the J end by 0 bases; junction bases left unmatched: 6. The CDR3 starts with the cysteine, ends with the phenylalanine, and has 15 residues. CDR3 DNA only is kept here, 45 bases in frame from base 1. About this clone itself: What this receptor recognizes is not known. No much larger clonotype is one base removed from it; base qualities were not supplied.

Sequenced: PBMCs. The clonotype originates from a woman aged 30 to 39 in good health and CMV-seronegative. The sequence is built from TRBV29-1 and TRBJ2-2; 9 nucleotides in the junction match TRBD1. The DNA reads as follows: TGCAGCGCAGCTAGGGACAGGGCGAACACCGGGGAGCTGTTTTTT. Its protein reads: CSAARDRANTGELFF.